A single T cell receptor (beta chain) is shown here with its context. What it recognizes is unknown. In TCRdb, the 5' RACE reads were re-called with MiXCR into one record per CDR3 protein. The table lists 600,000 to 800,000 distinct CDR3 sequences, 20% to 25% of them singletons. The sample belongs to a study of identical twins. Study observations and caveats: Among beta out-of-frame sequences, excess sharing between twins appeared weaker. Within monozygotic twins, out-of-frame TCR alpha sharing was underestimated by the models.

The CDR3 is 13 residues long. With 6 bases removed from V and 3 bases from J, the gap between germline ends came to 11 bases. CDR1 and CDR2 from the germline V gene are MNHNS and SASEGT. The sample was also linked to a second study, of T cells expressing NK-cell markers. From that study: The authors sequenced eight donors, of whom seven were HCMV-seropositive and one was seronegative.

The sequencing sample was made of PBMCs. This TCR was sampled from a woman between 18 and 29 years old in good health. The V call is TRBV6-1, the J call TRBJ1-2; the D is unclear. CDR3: CASRKGRHYGYTF. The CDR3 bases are TGTGCCAGCAGAAAGGGCAGGCACTATGGCTACACCTTC.